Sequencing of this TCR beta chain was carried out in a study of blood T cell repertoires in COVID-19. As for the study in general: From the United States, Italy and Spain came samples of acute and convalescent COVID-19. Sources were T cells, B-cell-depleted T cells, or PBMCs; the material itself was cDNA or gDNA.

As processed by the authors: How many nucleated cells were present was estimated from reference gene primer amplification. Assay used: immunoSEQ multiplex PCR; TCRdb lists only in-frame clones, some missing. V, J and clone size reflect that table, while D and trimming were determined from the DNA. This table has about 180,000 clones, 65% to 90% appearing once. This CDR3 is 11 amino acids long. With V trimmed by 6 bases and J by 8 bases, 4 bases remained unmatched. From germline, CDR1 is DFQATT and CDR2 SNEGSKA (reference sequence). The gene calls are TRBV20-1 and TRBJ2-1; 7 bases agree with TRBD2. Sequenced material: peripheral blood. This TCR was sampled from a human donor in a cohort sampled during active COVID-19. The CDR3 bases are TGCAGTGCCCCCCGGGGGGATGAGCAGTTCTTC. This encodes CSAPRGDEQFF.